This TCR beta chain was found in a study of cytomegalovirus exposure and HLA in healthy donors (dated by TCRdb to the late 2010s). Regarding the study in general: According to an earlier analysis of 587 of the donors, about 190 million T cells yielded roughly 100 million unique TCR beta sequences and 276 Gb of sequence data. Around 330 gigabases of sequencing data and around 85 million unique TCR sequences made up an early release that covered 500 to 700 HLA-typed donors. Of the 300 to 450 genotyped donors, 75% to 85% were placed in the genetic ancestry cluster associated with self-reported Caucasian donors. The study aimed to test whether signatures of past pathogen exposure could be identified by cataloging public T cell receptors. The T cell repertoires of under 750 subjects were profiled by immunosequencing and related to cytomegalovirus serostatus. Besides the first cohort of around 670 subjects, a separate validation cohort made up of around 120 different subjects was used. The study combined high-throughput TCR immunosequencing, statistical association of individual TCRs with disease status, and machine learning to predict cytomegalovirus infection status. In a later analysis, previously published TCR beta repertoires from several hundred donors were re-analyzed and high-resolution HLA genotyping was added so that TCR occurrence patterns could be studied. Rather than drawing on any new phenotypic data, the later analysis identified candidate immune exposures from TCR beta sequences and the way those sequences occurred across donors. An earlier analysis of some 600 of the donors applied high-throughput TCR beta sequencing to assess whether each TCR beta V gene segment acted as functional or pseudogenic. Donor age, sex, ethnicity and CMV serostatus were compiled together with the repertoire data. Genome-wide SNP genotypes for about three fifths of the 666 donors were used in a later genetic analysis, which treated that subset as a discovery cohort. All discovery cohort repertoires had been generated on a single sequencing platform. HLA typing included class I and class II loci at four-digit resolution. Typing coverage varied by locus: roughly 620-630 donors for A, B, C, DRB1 and DQB1; approximately 500 for DQA1; approximately 610 for DPA1; under 490 for DPB1. Because of strong linkage in the cohort, roughly five DR-DQ haplotypes were treated as single units for association and clustering. Among roughly 400 genotyped donors of the cohort, an average of around 220,000 unique TCR beta nucleotide sequences was sequenced per donor, of which approximately 18% were non-productive.

CDR1 SGHRS and CDR2 YFSETQ are derived from the germline V gene. Deletion took 2 bases off V and 5 bases off J, with a span of 8 bases between the germline ends. Its CDR3 holds 13 amino acids, cysteine through phenylalanine. The CDR3 DNA has 39 bases and is translated from base 1. A word on this clone: Its cognate antigen has yet to be identified.

The cohort consisted of some 730 healthy bone marrow donors. Cohort members were all nominally healthy when sampled, although unrecorded immune exposures were likely present. The donor tested CMV seronegative and was one of the 352 seronegative cohort members. Every donor gave a peripheral blood sample, and the peripheral blood mononuclear cells from that sample were used for TCR beta sequencing. The Qiagen DNeasy Blood Extraction Kit was used to extract genomic DNA from the blood cell samples. Libraries were constructed by the immunoSEQ multiplex PCR assay. The multiplex PCR relied on a mix of 60 forward primers for TCR Vbeta segments and 13 reverse primers for TCR Jbeta segments. The CDR3 region of rearranged TCR beta genes was amplified from genomic DNA by a multiplex PCR assay. The amplified TCR beta libraries were sequenced on the Illumina HiSeq System as 87-base-pair reads. On the study's bioinformatics: A later analysis tallied 75 million to 85 million unique TCR beta chains across the 640 or so repertoires, and around 9.9 million of those chains were shared by two or more donors. To remove PCR and sequencing errors, raw reads were error-corrected and collapsed into unique sequences using a nearest-neighbor algorithm that merged closely related sequences. CDR3 sequences were aligned to IMGT reference sequences to assign V, D and J gene segments. For a sequence to be retained, at least a six-nucleotide match to both a V gene segment and a J gene segment was required. Rearrangements were called productive when the CDR3 lacked stop codons and stayed in frame with V and J; all others were non-productive. Following IMGT convention, CDR3 was defined as the stretch from the second conserved V-encoded cysteine up to the conserved J-encoded phenylalanine. In an earlier analysis of roughly 610 of the donors, sequences lacking an unambiguous match to a single V gene segment were excluded. In an earlier analysis of some 590 of the donors, V segments were called functional above 56.7% productive rearrangements and were called segregating when the between-donor standard deviation exceeded 5%. A statistical classification framework was built to diagnose cytomegalovirus status from the catalog of TCR beta chain sequences. A later analysis assigned V and J genes by comparing TCR nucleotide sequences with IMGT/GENE-DB human TR gene sequences. Using the TCRdist pipeline, a later analysis assigned CDR3 sequences along with most-parsimonious VDJ recombination scenarios. In a later analysis, each TCR beta chain was defined by its CDR3 amino acid sequence together with its V-gene family, and reads without a unique V-gene family were excluded. As a way to deal with suspected cross-contamination and a sequencing artifact, a later analysis dropped approximately 590 nucleotide sequences that were highly shared and had low generation probability. In a later analysis, a clonal expansion index for each public chain was calculated from normalized within-repertoire ranks of inferred template counts. A later analysis computed generation probabilities with a VDJ recombination model fitted to out-of-frame rearrangements, and checked the results against IGoR. In a later analysis, TCR-TCR, TCR-HLA and TCR-CMV co-occurrence was scored with hypergeometric tests, and a repertoire-size bias correction was applied to TCR pairs. In a later analysis, false discovery rates were estimated by permuting HLA or CMV assignments 20 times. In a later analysis, co-occurring TCRs were grouped using DBSCAN, and TCRdist sequence similarity was added for clustering within HLA-allele-positive subsets. For co-occurrence clustering, repertoires with fewer than 30,000 or more than 120,000 public chains were excluded, along with five repertoires with anomalous nucleotide sharing. The table comes from immuneACCESS by way of TCRdb, which keeps in-frame sequences with V and J called. Part of the clones is missing from these tables; in studies checked, under half for an unresolved V gene and the rest for unknown reasons. Clone size and the V and J calls come from that table; the DNA yielded D and trimming. This sample's listing comprises about 53,000 clones. In total, the top ten clones hold around 2.1% of the sample.

On the study overall, not on this receptor specifically: Correlated functional status among segregating V segments might be attributable to linkage disequilibrium, but an unknown experimental factor could not be ruled out. In a later genetic analysis, fewer N-insertions in productive TCRs were reported among donors in an Asian-associated ancestry cluster than the roughly 640-donor mean. Roughly uniform sequencing depth across donors was assumed in presence/absence analyses, although this assumption may not hold. In a later analysis, most CMV-associated TCR beta chains were found to appear HLA-restricted, with HLA associations seemingly driven largely by CMV exposure. Cytomegalovirus status was reported to be diagnosed by the classifier with high specificity and sensitivity in both the original and validation cohorts. In an earlier analysis of approximately 600 of the donors, most TCR beta V segments were observed in productive rearrangements about 90% or about 30% of the time, broadly matching IMGT annotations. The authors suggested that the approach could potentially be extended to other disease states and immunological phenotypes. While some public TCRs were present in many individuals, most TCR sequences turned up only very rarely across donors. Because some donors lacked HLA typing at each locus, the association tests relied only on the typed subset. When HLA alleles, especially DR and DQ, strongly co-occurred, TCR associations were difficult to assign to individual alleles. A further reported finding was that TCR beta sequences accurately predicted the HLA-A and HLA-B alleles for most subjects in the first cohort. For the cohort, immune exposure information was limited to CMV serostatus. Some IMGT-functional V segments, including TRBV6-2 and TRBV6-3, could not be told apart with the 87-base-pair reads, so those segments were excluded. In a later analysis, HLA-associated TCR beta chains showed more clonal expansion and lower generation probabilities than non-associated chains that were equally common. In a later analysis, 16,951 TCR beta sequences were associated with specific HLA alleles at a false discovery rate of 0.05. V-gene and J-gene trimming of TCR beta chains was associated with a missense DCLRE1C variant in a later genetic analysis, and the association was replicated in an independent cohort. Because counts were too low, some 17 rarely observed V segments, including chromosome 9 orphons, were excluded from the earlier analysis of several hundred of the donors. In a later analysis, several top co-occurrence clusters were reported to appear linked to parvovirus B19, influenza, CMV and Epstein-Barr virus. In vitro tests confirmed that a few of the cytomegalovirus-associated TCR beta chains recognize cytomegalovirus antigens. The study listed 150 to 200 TCR beta chains as associated with cytomegalovirus. In a later analysis, the rate of TCR association differed among HLA loci, with DRB1 alleles having the most associated TCRs and HLA-C alleles having the fewest. The sequencing pipeline was judged likely to have produced a cluster of highly shared sequence variants as a technical artifact. Only TCR beta chains were sequenced in this cohort, and the absence of alpha or paired-chain data limited detectable features.

Sample: PBMCs. The origin of this receptor is a young woman in good health and CMV-seronegative. Recombination joined TRBV5-1 with TRBJ1-5; the D gene is perhaps TRBD1, on 5 matching bases. At the DNA level, the sequence is TGCGCCAGCAGCTTCGAAGGGGATCAGCCCCAGCATTTT. Its protein reads: CASSFEGDQPQHF.